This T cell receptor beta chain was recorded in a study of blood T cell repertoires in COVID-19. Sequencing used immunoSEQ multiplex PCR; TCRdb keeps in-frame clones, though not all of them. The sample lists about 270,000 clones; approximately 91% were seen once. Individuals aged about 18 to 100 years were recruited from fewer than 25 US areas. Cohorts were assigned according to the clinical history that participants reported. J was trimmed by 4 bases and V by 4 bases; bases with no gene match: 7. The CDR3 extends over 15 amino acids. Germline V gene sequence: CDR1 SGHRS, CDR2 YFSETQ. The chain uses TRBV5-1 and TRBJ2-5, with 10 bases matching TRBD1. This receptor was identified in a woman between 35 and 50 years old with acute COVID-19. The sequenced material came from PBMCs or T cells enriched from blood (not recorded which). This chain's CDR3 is CASSVDRGRSETQYF. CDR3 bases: TGCGCCAGCAGCGTAGACAGGGGGCGCTCAGAGACCCAGTACTTC. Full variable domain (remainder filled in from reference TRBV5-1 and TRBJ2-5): KAGVTQTPRYLIKTRGQQVTLSCSPISGHRSVSWYQQTPGQGLQFLFEYFSETQRNKGNFPGRFSGRQFSNSRSEMNVSTLELGDSALYLCASSVDRGRSETQYFGPGTRLLVL.